Reported below is one TCR beta chain. Per the original methods: Using reference gene primer amplification, nucleated cell counts were estimated. Libraries were prepared by immunoSEQ multiplex PCR; TCRdb keeps only in-frame clonotypes and omits some of them. The V and J calls and clone size come from that table; D and trimming were worked out from the DNA. The sample contains about 45,000 clones, 75% to 90% of which appear only once. This record comes from a study of blood T cell repertoires in COVID-19. Across the whole study: The United States, Italy and Spain supplied acute and convalescent COVID-19 samples. PBMCs, B-cell-depleted T cells, or T cells provided the cDNA or gDNA that made up the material.

J lost 1 base, V lost 3 bases, and 13 bases had no gene match. Germline CDR1 and CDR2: SEHNR and FQNEAQ (reference sequence). The CDR3 has 18 residues. The chain combines TRBV7-9 with TRBJ1-1, with 8 nucleotides matching TRBD1. The sequence was collected from a human donor in a cohort sampled during active COVID-19. Sample: peripheral blood. The CDR3 is CASSFKQLSGGANTEAFF. CDR3 DNA: TGTGCCAGCAGCTTTAAACAGCTGTCAGGGGGCGCGAACACTGAAGCTTTCTTT.